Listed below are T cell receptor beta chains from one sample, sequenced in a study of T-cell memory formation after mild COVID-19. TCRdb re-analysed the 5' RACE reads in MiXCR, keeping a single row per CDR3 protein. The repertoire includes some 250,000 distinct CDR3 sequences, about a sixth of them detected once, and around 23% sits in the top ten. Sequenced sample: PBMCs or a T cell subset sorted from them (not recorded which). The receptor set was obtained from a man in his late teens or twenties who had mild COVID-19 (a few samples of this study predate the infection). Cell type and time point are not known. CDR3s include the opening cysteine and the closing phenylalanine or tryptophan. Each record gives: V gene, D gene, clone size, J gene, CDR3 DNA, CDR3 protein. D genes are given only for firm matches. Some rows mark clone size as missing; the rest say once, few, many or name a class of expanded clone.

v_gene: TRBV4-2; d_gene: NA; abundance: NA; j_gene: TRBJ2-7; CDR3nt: TGTGCCAGCAGCCAAGGCCCTGGGGGGTATTACGAGCAGTACTTC; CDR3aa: CASSQGPGGYYEQYF
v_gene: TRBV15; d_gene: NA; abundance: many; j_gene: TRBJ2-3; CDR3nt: TGTGCCACCAGCCCCCGTCGGACAACACAGGGCCCAGATACGCAGTATTTT; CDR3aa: CATSPRRTTQGPDTQYF
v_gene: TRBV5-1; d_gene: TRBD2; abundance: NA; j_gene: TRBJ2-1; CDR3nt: TGCGCCAGCAGCAACCGTCCGGGACTAGCGGGGGCTAGCTCCTACAATGAGCAGTTCTTC; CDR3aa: CASSNRPGLAGASSYNEQFF
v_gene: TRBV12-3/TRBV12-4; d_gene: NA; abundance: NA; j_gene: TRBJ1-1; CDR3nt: TGTGCCAGCAGTTGGGGGCCAGTACACCAGAGAGCTTTCTTT; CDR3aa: CASSWGPVHQRAFF
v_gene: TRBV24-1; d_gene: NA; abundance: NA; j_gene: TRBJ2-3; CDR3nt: TGTGCCACCAGTGCTCCTAGCACAGATACGCAGTATTTT; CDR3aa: CATSAPSTDTQYF
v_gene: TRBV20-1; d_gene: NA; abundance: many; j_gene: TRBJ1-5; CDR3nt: TGCAGTGCTAGAGTCGGCCTCGATAATCAGCCCCAGCATTTT; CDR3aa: CSARVGLDNQPQHF
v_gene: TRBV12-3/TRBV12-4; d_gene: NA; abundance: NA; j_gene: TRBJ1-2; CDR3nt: TGTGCCAGCACTCGGACAGAGGCTAACTATGGCTACACCTTC; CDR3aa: CASTRTEANYGYTF
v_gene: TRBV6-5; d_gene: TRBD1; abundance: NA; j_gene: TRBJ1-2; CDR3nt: TGTGCCAGCAGTACCCAGGGGGGGGGCTATGGCTACACCTTC; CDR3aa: CASSTQGGGYGYTF
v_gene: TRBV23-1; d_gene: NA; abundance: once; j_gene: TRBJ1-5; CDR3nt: TGCGCCAGCAGTCCTCCTAGGCGGTTTTACAATCAGCCCCAGCATTTT; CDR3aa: CASSPPRRFYNQPQHF
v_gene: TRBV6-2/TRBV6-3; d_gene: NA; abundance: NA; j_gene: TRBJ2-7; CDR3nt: TGTGCCAGCGGAACTAGGAGCGAGCAGTACTTC; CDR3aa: CASGTRSEQYF
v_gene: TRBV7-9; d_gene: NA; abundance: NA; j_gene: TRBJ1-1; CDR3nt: TGTGCCAGCAGCTTAAGTCCGACAGAGACTGAAGCTTTCTTT; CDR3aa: CASSLSPTETEAFF
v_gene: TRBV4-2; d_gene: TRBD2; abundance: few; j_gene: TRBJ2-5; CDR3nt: TGTGCCAGCAGCCAAGATGACGTAGCGGGGCTACTTCAAGAGACCCAGTACTTC; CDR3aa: CASSQDDVAGLLQETQYF
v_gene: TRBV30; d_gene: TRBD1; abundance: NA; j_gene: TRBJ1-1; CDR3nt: TGTGCCTGGGGACAGGGGACGGCTGAAGCTTTCTTT; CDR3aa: CAWGQGTAEAFF
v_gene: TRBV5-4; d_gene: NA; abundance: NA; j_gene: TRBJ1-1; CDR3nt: TGTGCCAGCACCCAGGGGAACAGCAACATGAACACTGAAGCTTTCTTT; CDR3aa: CASTQGNSNMNTEAFF
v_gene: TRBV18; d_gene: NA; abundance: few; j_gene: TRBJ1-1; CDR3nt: TGTGCCAGCTCACCTAGGACAGTCGAGACTGAAGCTTTCTTT; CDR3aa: CASSPRTVETEAFF
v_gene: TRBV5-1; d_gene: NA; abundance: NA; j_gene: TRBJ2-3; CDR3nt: TGCGCCAGCAGCTTTAGCGGTACTAGCACAGATACGCAGTATTTT; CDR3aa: CASSFSGTSTDTQYF
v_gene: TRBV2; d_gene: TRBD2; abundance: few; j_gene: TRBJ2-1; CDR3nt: TGTGCCAGCAGTCATGCCGGGGGGAGAGCCTACAATGAGCAGTTCTTC; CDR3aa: CASSHAGGRAYNEQFF
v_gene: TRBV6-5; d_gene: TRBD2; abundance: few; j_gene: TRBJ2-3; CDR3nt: TGTGCCAGCAGTTATAGCGGGGGGCCCTGGGATACGCAGTATTTT; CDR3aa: CASSYSGGPWDTQYF
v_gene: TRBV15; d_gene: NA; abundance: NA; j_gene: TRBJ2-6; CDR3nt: TGTGCCACCAGCAGAGATCCAGGGACCAACGTCCTGACTTTC; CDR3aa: CATSRDPGTNVLTF
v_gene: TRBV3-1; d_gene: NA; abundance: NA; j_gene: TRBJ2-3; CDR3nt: TGTGCCAGCAGCCAAGTCGGGGGAAGCACAGATACGCAGTATTTT; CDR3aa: CASSQVGGSTDTQYF
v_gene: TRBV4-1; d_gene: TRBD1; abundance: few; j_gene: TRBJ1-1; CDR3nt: TGCGCCAGCAGCCAACCCCACGGGGGGGACAGGGGGAGGACTGAAGCTTTCTTT; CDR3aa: CASSQPHGGDRGRTEAFF
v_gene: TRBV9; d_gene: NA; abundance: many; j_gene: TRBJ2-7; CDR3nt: TGTGCCAGCAGCGCTCAGACCGTCTCCGAGCAGTACTTC; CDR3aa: CASSAQTVSEQYF
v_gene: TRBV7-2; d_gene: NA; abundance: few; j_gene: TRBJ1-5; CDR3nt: TGTGCCAGCAGCCCGGGCAGGGGAGGTCAGCCCCAGCATTTT; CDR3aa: CASSPGRGGQPQHF
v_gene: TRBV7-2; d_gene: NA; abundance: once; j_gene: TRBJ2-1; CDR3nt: TGTGCCAGCAGCTTACGGCGCAATGAGCAGTTCTTC; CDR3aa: CASSLRRNEQFF
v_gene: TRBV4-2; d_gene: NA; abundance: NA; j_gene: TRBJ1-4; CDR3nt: TGTGCCAGCAGCCAACGAGCCGTCGATCCCCAGGCCGCGGAAAAACTGTTTTTT; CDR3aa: CASSQRAVDPQAAEKLFF
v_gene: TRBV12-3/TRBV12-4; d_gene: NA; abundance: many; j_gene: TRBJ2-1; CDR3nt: TGTGCCAGCGTCCTCGGTCGGCGGGGCTACAATGAGCAGTTCTTC; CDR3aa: CASVLGRRGYNEQFF
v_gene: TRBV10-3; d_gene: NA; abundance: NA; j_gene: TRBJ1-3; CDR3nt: TGTGCCATCGGACAGCATATCTCTGGAAACACCATATATTTT; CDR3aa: CAIGQHISGNTIYF